This T cell receptor beta chain was recorded in a study of OX40 agonist ivuxolimab in advanced cancers. There are 13 residues in the CDR3. Germline CDR1 reads GTSNPN; CDR2 reads SVGIG (reference sequence). V gave up 1 base and J gave up 3 bases, with 9 bases separating them. Repertoires were generated with immunoSEQ multiplex PCR, while TCRdb's copy carries only in-frame clones and drops some. Of tens of thousands of clones listed, roughly 89% are singletons. Sequencing was performed on CD4+ or CD8+ T cells sorted from blood, taken in a trial of the OX40 agonist ivuxolimab. This sequence joins TRBV30 and TRBJ1-1; D not resolved. The source is an adult with an advanced solid tumor such as melanoma, head and neck, liver or kidney cancer. As DNA, the CDR3 is TGTGCCTGGAGTGGGGAGGGCTACACTGAAGCTTTCTTT. Encoded protein: CAWSGEGYTEAFF.